This passage covers 28 T cell receptor beta chains from one sample sequenced in a study of blood T cell repertoires in COVID-19. Sequencing used immunoSEQ multiplex PCR; TCRdb keeps in-frame clones, though not all of them. This table has about 200,000 clones, roughly 80% appearing once. Source material: peripheral blood. Receptors were obtained from a man aged 45-65 years who had recovered from COVID-19.

The chain couples TRBV7-3 to TRBJ2-7, with a tentative D call TRBD2 (6 bases). Germline V CDR1 and CDR2: SGHTA, FQGTGA. Between the trimmed V and J ends, which lost 2 bases and 5 bases, there was a span of 19 bases. The CDR3 is 16 amino acids. The CDR3 loop is CASSLQPGLAGDEQYF. As DNA, the CDR3 is TGTGCCAGCAGCTTACAACCGGGACTCGCCGGAGACGAGCAGTACTTC. Drawing the rest from reference TRBV7-3 and TRBJ2-7, the complete variable domain is GAGVSQTPSNKVTEKGKYVELRCDPISGHTALYWYRQSLGQGPEFLIYFQGTGAADDSGLPNDRFFAVRPEGSVSTLKIQRTERGDSAVYLCASSLQPGLAGDEQYFGPGTRLTVT.

The chain combines TRBV19 with TRBJ2-7, with 7 bases lining up with TRBD2. CDR1 LNHDA and CDR2 SQIVND come from the germline V gene (reference sequence). J lost 1 base, V lost 3 bases, and 12 bases had no gene match. CDR3 length: 17 residues. The CDR3 DNA sequence: TGTGCCAGTAGTATGGGGGGGAGTACACCCCTTTCCTACGAGCAGTACTTC. This translates into CASSMGGSTPLSYEQYF.

Here the CDR3 DNA reads TGTGCCAGCAGCGGGAGAGCGGGAGGGCCGACCAATGAGCAGTTCTTC. This translates into CASSGRAGGPTNEQFF. V usage is TRBV9 and J usage is TRBJ2-1, with 10 nucleotides matching TRBD2. The germline V gene encodes CDR1 SGDLS and CDR2 YYNGEE. The CDR3 is 16 amino acids. V shed 3 bases, J shed 6 bases, and the junction held 9 bases outside the gene matches. The whole variable domain, filled in from reference TRBV9 and TRBJ2-1, reads DSGVTQTPKHLITATGQRVTLRCSPRSGDLSVYWYQQSLDQGLQFLIQYYNGEERAKGNILERFSAQQFPDLHSELNLSSLELGDSALYFCASSGRAGGPTNEQFFGPGTRLTVL.

This clone was observed a handful of times. This chain links TRBV5-6 with TRBJ2-1; 8 nucleotides agree with TRBD2. V gave up 7 bases and J gave up 5 bases; unmatched junction bases: 8. The V gene's germline CDR1 is SGHDT and CDR2 YYEEEE. The CDR3 is made up of 14 amino acids. The CDR3 region is CASPGTRYHNEQFF. In nucleotides, the CDR3 is TGTGCCAGCCCCGGGACTAGGTATCACAATGAGCAGTTCTTC.

This chain connects TRBV10-1 to TRBJ2-7; 13 bases fit TRBD2. The germline CDR1 and CDR2 sequences are WNHNN and SYGVQD (reference sequence). The V gene end was trimmed by 0 bases and the J gene end by 7 bases; junction bases not matched to a gene: 6. This CDR3 contains 16 residues. The CDR3 here is CASSESGTSGTEEQYF. CDR3 DNA: TGCGCCAGCAGTGAGTCGGGGACTAGCGGGACGGAAGAGCAGTACTTC.

V usage is TRBV9 and J usage is TRBJ2-3; D remains ambiguous. V was pared by 4 bases and J by 4 bases, with 16 bases between. From germline, CDR1 is SGDLS and CDR2 YYNGEE. The CDR3 extends over 15 amino acids. CDR3 loop: CASSHGLRGADTQYF. CDR3 coding DNA: TGTGCCAGCAGCCACGGTCTTCGAGGCGCAGATACGCAGTATTTT.

The chain joins TRBV6-5 to TRBJ2-7; 8 bases fit TRBD1. Per the germline V gene, CDR1 is MNHEY and CDR2 is SVGAGI. The length of the CDR3 is 13 residues. V lost 6 bases, J lost 11 bases, and 12 bases stayed unmatched. The CDR3 spells CASRIQTGAPEYF. The CDR3 DNA follows: TGTGCCAGCAGAATTCAGACAGGGGCCCCTGAGTACTTC.

The chain links TRBV5-4 to TRBJ2-2; no clear D gene. The V end was cut by 4 bases, the J end by 4 bases, with 17 bases between. CDR1 is SGHNT and CDR2 is YYREEE in the germline V gene (reference sequence). The CDR3 has 16 residues. The CDR3 DNA reads as TGTGCCAGCAGCCGTGCCCCCCGGAGTTCCACCGGGGAGCTGTTTTTT. This encodes CASSRAPRSSTGELFF. Drawing the rest from reference TRBV5-4 and TRBJ2-2, the complete variable domain is ETGVTQSPTHLIKTRGQQVTLRCSSQSGHNTVSWYQQALGQGPQFIFQYYREEENGRGNFPPRFSGLQFPNYSSELNVNALELDDSALYLCASSRAPRSSTGELFFGEGSRLTVL.

V and J are TRBV5-1 and TRBJ2-1; 7 bases match TRBD1. The CDR3 is made up of 13 amino acids. Germline CDR1 is SGHRS and CDR2 is YFSETQ. V was pared by 7 bases and J by 7 bases, with 8 bases of the junction left unmatched. CDR3 sequence (DNA): TGCGCCAGCCCCCGGGACAGATTGAATGAGCAGTTCTTC. Its translation: CASPRDRLNEQFF.

This chain links TRBV18 with TRBJ2-5; 8 nucleotides match TRBD2. The CDR3 covers 16 residues. V lost 2 bases to trimming and J lost 1 base; unmatched junction nucleotides: 6. Germline V gene lookup returns CDR1 KGHSH and CDR2 LQKENI. The CDR3 sequence: CASSPSGSFFQETQYF. The CDR3 DNA reads TGTGCCAGCTCACCAAGCGGGAGTTTTTTCCAAGAGACCCAGTACTTC.

This clone came up once. Here the CDR3 DNA reads TGTGCCAGCAGCGTAGCAGGGGGTGATTATGGCTACACCTTC. Protein sequence: CASSVAGGDYGYTF. The V and J genes are TRBV9 and TRBJ1-2, with 7 bases that match TRBD1. The CDR3 spans 14 residues. V was pared by 0 bases and J by 5 bases, with 4 bases of the junction left unmatched. Germline CDR1 is SGDLS and CDR2 is YYNGEE.

The chain employs TRBV6-5 and TRBJ2-1; 12 nucleotides align to TRBD2. The CDR3 is 16 amino acids. From germline, CDR1 is MNHEY and CDR2 SVGAGI. Losses at the gene ends were 0 bases for V and 8 bases for J; bases not matched to a gene: 5. As DNA, the CDR3 is TGTGCCAGCAGTTACTCTAGGACTAGCGGGATTCATGAGCAGTTCTTC. Translated, it gives CASSYSRTSGIHEQFF.

This sequence joins TRBV27 and TRBJ2-7; 9 nucleotides line up with TRBD1. Per germline, CDR1 MNHEY and CDR2 SMNVEV (reference sequence). J gave up 0 bases and V 7 bases, and 4 bases lay outside the gene matches. This CDR3 contains 14 residues. The CDR3 reads CASMRTGDSYEQYF. The CDR3 nucleotides read TGTGCCAGCATGCGGACAGGGGACTCCTACGAGCAGTACTTC.

The chain recombines TRBV5-5 with TRBJ1-6; TRBD1 is a possible D gene (5 bases). The CDR3 covers 15 residues. The germline V gene has CDR1 SGHKS and CDR2 YYEKEE (reference sequence). The V end lost 4 bases, the J end lost 7 bases, and 15 bases lay between the germline ends. DNA of the CDR3: TGTGCCAGCAGCCTCGGAGGGGTTGAGAATTCACCCCTCCACTTT. Translating it yields CASSLGGVENSPLHF.

The chain is built from TRBV6-6 and TRBJ2-5; TRBD2 agrees at 8 bases. The junction had 5 bases not matched to a gene; V was cut back by 7 bases and J by 1 base. CDR3 length: 14 residues. Germline CDR1 MNHNY, CDR2 SVGAGI (reference sequence). Here the CDR3 reads CASTSGTSQETQYF. The DNA for the CDR3 is TGTGCCAGCACCTCCGGGACTAGCCAAGAGACCCAGTACTTC.

This clone was seen just once. The rearrangement joins TRBV7-6 to TRBJ2-7, with a possible D match to TRBD2 (6 bases). Trimming stripped 5 bases from V and 1 base from J, with 12 bases between. The V gene's germline CDR1 is SGHVS and CDR2 FNYEAQ. The CDR3 extends over 14 amino acids. CDR3 sequence (DNA): TGTGCCAGCAGCCGACTAGATGGGTCCTACGAGCAGTACTTC. Translation gives CASSRLDGSYEQYF.

The genes are TRBV6-2 or TRBV6-3 and TRBJ1-1; the match to TRBD1 covers 8 bases. The CDR3 has 15 amino acids. The germline CDR1 and CDR2 sequences are MNHEY and SVGEGT. V lost 2 bases, J lost 3 bases, and 5 bases stayed unmatched. This CDR3 reads CASSYAGGGHTEAFF. CDR3 in DNA: TGTGCCAGCAGTTACGCAGGGGGCGGACACACTGAAGCTTTCTTT.

The chain uses TRBV19 and TRBJ1-6; 9 nucleotides line up with TRBD1. Germline V gives CDR1 LNHDA, CDR2 SQIVND (reference sequence). With 7 bases clipped from V and 0 bases from J, the junction kept 4 bases outside the gene matches. The length of the CDR3 is 16 residues. The CDR3 DNA is TGTGCCAGTAACAGGGGGCTGAGCTCCTATAATTCACCCCTCCACTTT. It encodes CASNRGLSSYNSPLHF.

This clone was counted once. The CDR3 here is CAITAFPRSSPNSDTQYF. The CDR3 region has the DNA TGTGCCATCACTGCCTTCCCGCGGTCTAGCCCGAATTCCGATACGCAGTATTTT. This sequence joins TRBV10-3 and TRBJ2-3; D might be TRBD2 (5 bases). Trimming removed 7 bases at V and 6 bases at J, with 29 bases between. Germline V gene lookup returns CDR1 ENHRY and CDR2 SYGVKD. This CDR3 comprises 18 residues.

On this clone: The same CDR3 is also encoded by other DNA sequences in this sample. The V call is TRBV6-6, the J call TRBJ1-1, with TRBD1 matching over 9 bases. CDR3 length equals 15 residues. V shed 5 bases and J 0 bases; nucleotides not matched to a gene: 4. In germline, CDR1 is MNHNY, CDR2 SVGAGI (reference sequence). This CDR3 is CASSQGQGLNTEAFF. CDR3 nucleotide sequence: TGTGCCAGCAGTCAAGGACAGGGGTTGAACACTGAAGCTTTCTTT.

The rearrangement joins TRBV6-5 to TRBJ2-7; 9 bases are a match to TRBD1. V lost 9 bases, J lost 6 bases, and 12 bases stayed unmatched. Germline V gene sequence: CDR1 MNHEY, CDR2 SVGAGI. The CDR3 consists of 14 residues. The CDR3 is CASTYITGGGEQYF. The CDR3 DNA sequence: TGTGCCAGTACATATATCACAGGGGGCGGCGAGCAGTACTTC.

This clone was seen a single time. The rearrangement joins TRBV15 to TRBJ2-2, with D possibly TRBD1 on 6 matching bases. Germline CDR1 LNHNV, CDR2 YYDKDF (reference sequence). This CDR3 contains 16 residues. V shed 0 bases and J shed 5 bases, with 13 bases lying between them. CDR3 region: CATSRDRGTSTGELFF. CDR3 coding DNA: TGTGCCACCAGCAGAGATCGAGGGACATCTACCGGGGAGCTGTTTTTT.

This clone was seen once. This chain joins TRBV27 and TRBJ2-6, with D possibly TRBD2 on 6 matching bases. V gave up 1 base and J gave up 0 bases, with 16 bases separating them. The CDR3 length is 19 residues. Per the germline V gene, CDR1 is MNHEY and CDR2 is SMNVEV (reference sequence). DNA for the CDR3: TGTGCCAGCAGTTTATACGGGACTCTGCCCCTCTCTGGGGCCAACGTCCTGACTTTC. Protein product: CASSLYGTLPLSGANVLTF.

This clone was recorded a few times. This chain connects TRBV28 to TRBJ2-6; the D is unclear. The CDR3 covers 15 residues. CDR1 and CDR2 (germline): MDHEN, SYDVKM. V gave up 4 bases and J gave up 0 bases, with 7 bases separating them. The CDR3, as DNA: TGTGCCAGCAGTTCCCCCTCCTCTGGGGCCAACGTCCTGACTTTC. Encoded protein: CASSSPSSGANVLTF.

The V and J genes are TRBV11-1 and TRBJ2-1, with D possibly being TRBD1 (6 bases). V gave up 5 bases and J gave up 3 bases, with 11 bases separating them. The CDR3 extends over 14 amino acids. Per germline, CDR1 SGHAT and CDR2 FQDESV (reference sequence). The CDR3 region is CASSKTGNYNEQFF. The DNA for the CDR3 is TGTGCCAGCAGCAAAACAGGGAACTACAATGAGCAGTTCTTC.

The J gene is TRBJ2-1, the V gene TRBV24-1; 7 bases agree with TRBD2. V trimming: 5 bases; J trimming: 5 bases; junction bases outside the gene matches: 8. The CDR3 sequence is 15 residues long. Germline CDR1 KGHDR, CDR2 SFDVKD. The CDR3, as DNA: TGTGCCACCAGTGGACCCTCGGGACTAAACAATGAGCAGTTCTTC. Amino acid sequence: CATSGPSGLNNEQFF.

This clone has a single count. CDR3 sequence reads: CASTNLAGDDTQYF. The CDR3 nucleotides read TGCGCCAGCACTAACCTAGCGGGAGACGATACGCAGTATTTT. The V gene is TRBV5-1, the J gene TRBJ2-3; TRBD2 agrees at 10 bases. The CDR3 is made up of 14 amino acids. Trimming removed 6 bases from V and 6 bases from J; junction bases left unmatched: 7. Germline assignment: CDR1 SGHRS and CDR2 YFSETQ.

This clone was found once. The chain employs TRBV30 and TRBJ2-1; 8 bases line up with TRBD2. V was pared by 0 bases and J by 4 bases, with 5 bases of the junction left unmatched. This CDR3 contains 15 residues. Germline-derived CDR1 and CDR2 are GTSNPN and SVGIG (reference sequence). CDR3: CAWSVPLAAYNEQFF. CDR3 DNA: TGTGCCTGGAGTGTCCCACTAGCGGCTTACAATGAGCAGTTCTTC.